Shown below are 7 T cell receptor beta chains from a single sample sequenced in a study of naive and memory T cell subsets. Ligated cDNA underwent four rounds of PCR with nested alpha and beta constant region primers and SP2. One entry per CDR3 protein results from TCRdb running MiXCR on the UMI-ligation and nested PCR reads. Of 25,000 to 35,000 distinct CDR3 sequences in the sample, about 6.9% were seen once. Treatment given: skin biopsy from PPD injection site in Mantoux-positive individual. A UMI-containing oligonucleotide was joined by 3' ligation to the TCR cDNA template. The input for sequencing was skin, taken from a tuberculin skin test site. The receptor source for this set is an adult in good health.

Many counts were recorded for this clonotype. J is TRBJ2-7 and V is TRBV5-1; tentatively, D is TRBD1 (6 bases). V gave up 2 bases and J gave up 2 bases, with 17 bases separating them. The germline gives CDR1 SGHRS, CDR2 YFSETQ. The CDR3 length is 16 residues. CDR3 residues: CASSFSFSGTTYEQYF. For the CDR3, the DNA is TGCGCCAGCAGCTTCTCATTTTCCGGGACAACCTACGAGCAGTACTTC.

This clonotype was observed at least ten times. The CDR3 here is CASSPDRRGETQYF. The CDR3 DNA sequence: TGTGCCAGCAGTCCGGACAGGCGAGGGGAGACCCAGTACTTC. The chain is built from TRBV6-6 and TRBJ2-5; 7 nucleotides line up with TRBD1. Germline CDR1 reads MNHNY; CDR2 reads SVGAGI (reference sequence). The CDR3 loop spans 14 amino acids. V shed 5 bases and J 5 bases; nucleotides not matched to a gene: 8.

By sample share, this clonotype is medium-sized (0.01 to 0.1%). The chain joins TRBV2 to TRBJ2-1; no definite D call. This CDR3 region has 13 residues. Germline CDR1 is SNHLY and CDR2 is FYNNEI. V was pared by 11 bases and J by 0 bases, with 11 bases between. As DNA, the CDR3 is TGTGCCGAGCGCCAAAGCTCCTACAATGAGCAGTTCTTC. Amino acid sequence: CAERQSSYNEQFF.

This clonotype was detected many times. This sequence joins TRBV7-3 and TRBJ2-1, with D possibly TRBD1 on 6 matching bases. CDR1 and CDR2 (germline): SGHTA, FQGTGA. This CDR3 is 15 amino acids long. V was cut by 5 bases and J by 2 bases, with 13 bases left in between. CDR3 DNA: TGTGCCAGCAGCCTCACCGGGACACCCTACAATGAGCAGTTCTTC. This translates into CASSLTGTPYNEQFF.

This clonotype was found a few times. The chain joins TRBV9 to TRBJ1-2; TRBD1 might be the D (5 bases). The CDR3 runs to 14 residues. The ends were cut back, 0 bases at V and 8 bases at J, with 14 bases in the middle. Germline-derived CDR1 and CDR2 are SGDLS and YYNGEE. As DNA, the CDR3 is TGTGCCAGCAGCGTAGATCGTAGTGGGGACGGCTACACCTTC. Protein: CASSVDRSGDGYTF.

There are many counts of this clonotype. This chain links TRBV6-6 with TRBJ1-5; TRBD1 matches at 7 bases. The junction had 8 bases not matched to a gene; V was cut back by 4 bases and J by 5 bases. The CDR3 runs to 15 residues. The germline V gene has CDR1 MNHNY and CDR2 SVGAGI (reference sequence). CDR3 region: CASSSPTGRDQPQHF. In DNA, the CDR3 is TGTGCCAGCAGTTCCCCGACAGGGAGAGATCAGCCCCAGCATTTT.

This clonotype appeared many times. The genes are TRBV10-1 and TRBJ2-5; D uncertain. The CDR3 is made up of 12 amino acids. Trimming left V 6 bases short and J 0 bases short, with 5 bases between. Germline V gene sequence: CDR1 WNHNN, CDR2 SYGVQD (reference sequence). CDR3 amino acids: CASRTDQETQYF. CDR3 in DNA: TGCGCCAGCAGAACGGACCAAGAGACCCAGTACTTC.